These T cell receptor beta chains were read from a single sample in a study of blood T cell repertoires in COVID-19. Libraries were prepared by immunoSEQ multiplex PCR; TCRdb keeps only in-frame clonotypes and omits some of them. The sample has some 250,000 clones, less than 85% seen once; the top ten hold about 3.4%. Sample: peripheral blood. These receptors came from a woman younger than 30 with acute or convalescent COVID-19. CDR3s include the opening cysteine and the closing phenylalanine or tryptophan. D genes are given only for firm matches. A row's size may be missing; if present it is once, few, many or a size class.

clone_size	v_call	d_call	cdr3_length	j_call	cdr3_nt	cdr3_aa
.	TRBV30	TRBD2	15	TRBJ2-7	TGTGCCTGGAGTACCCTAGCGGGAGGGTTCCACGAGCAGTACTTC	CAWSTLAGGFHEQYF
.	TRBV7-2	TRBD1	17	TRBJ1-4	TGTGCCAGCAGCGCCCGGACAGGGGTCGCGACTAATGAAAAACTGTTTTTT	CASSARTGVATNEKLFF
.	TRBV19	TRBD2	16	TRBJ2-3	TGTGCCAGTAGTACACCCGGGAGGGTTAAAGGAGATACGCAGTATTTT	CASSTPGRVKGDTQYF
.	TRBV19	.	16	TRBJ1-5	TGTGCCAGTAGCAGGAGCGGGACGGCCAGCAATCAGCCCCAGCATTTT	CASSRSGTASNQPQHF
.	TRBV6-4	TRBD1	16	TRBJ2-2	TGTGCCAGCAGTGACACTGACAGGGGCAACACCGGGGAGCTGTTTTTT	CASSDTDRGNTGELFF
.	TRBV9	TRBD1	15	TRBJ2-5	TGTGCCAGCAGCTCAAACAGGGGGCCGCGGGAGACCCAGTACTTC	CASSSNRGPRETQYF
.	TRBV7-2	TRBD2	18	TRBJ2-1	TGTGCCAGCAGCCCCGGAAGGCGCGGGAGGGCCTCCTACAATGAGCAGTTCTTC	CASSPGRRGRASYNEQFF
.	TRBV6-2/TRBV6-3	.	15	TRBJ2-1	TGTGCCAGCAGCGAGCTAGCGAACTCCTACAATGAGCAGTTCTTC	CASSELANSYNEQFF
.	TRBV7-2	.	15	TRBJ1-4	TGTGCCAGCAGCTTCGGTCAGGGCAATAATGAAAAACTGTTTTTT	CASSFGQGNNEKLFF
.	TRBV29-1	TRBD1	13	TRBJ1-5	TGCAGCGTCGAGACAGGGCTTGGTCAGCCCCAGCATTTT	CSVETGLGQPQHF
many	TRBV18	.	16	TRBJ2-2	TGTGCCAGCTCACCCCAAGGACAGCTGAACACCGGGGAGCTGTTTTTT	CASSPQGQLNTGELFF
.	TRBV6-5	.	14	TRBJ1-2	TGTGCCAGCAGTTACTTCAGGGCTAACTATGGCTACACCTTC	CASSYFRANYGYTF
.	TRBV4-3	TRBD2	14	TRBJ2-7	TGCGCCAGCAGCCAAGTAGTACTAGCGTACGAGCAGTACTTC	CASSQVVLAYEQYF
.	TRBV2	TRBD1	14	TRBJ1-1	TGTGCCAGCACAGAACAGGGGGCGCAAACTGAAGCTTTCTTT	CASTEQGAQTEAFF
.	TRBV5-4	TRBD2	14	TRBJ2-1	TGTGCCAGCAGCGGGGGACTAGCGGGTGTGGCAGCGTTCTTC	CASSGGLAGVAAFF
.	TRBV30	.	15	TRBJ2-7	TGTGCCTGGAGGGGGGCCCCAGGGGCCCCCTACGAGCAGTACTTC	CAWRGAPGAPYEQYF
.	TRBV10-3	.	17	TRBJ2-4	TGTGCCATCAGTGAGGTGGGATCCGGGGAGTCCAAAAACATTCAGTACTTC	CAISEVGSGESKNIQYF
few	TRBV7-2	TRBD2	16	TRBJ2-1	TGTGCCAGCAGCTTCCCCGCAGCGGGAGTAGAGAATGAGCAGTTCTTC	CASSFPAAGVENEQFF
.	TRBV18	.	16	TRBJ2-1	TGTGCCAGCACACACGCACCTAGCGCTAGCCCCGATGAGCAGTTCTTC	CASTHAPSASPDEQFF
once	TRBV5-6	TRBD1	14	TRBJ2-5	TGTGCCAGCAGTTCACAGGGGAGTGGAAAGACCCAGTACTTC	CASSSQGSGKTQYF
.	TRBV7-2	TRBD2	18	TRBJ2-7	TGTGCCAGCAGCACGAGATTCCCCTTAGCGGGAGGCCTCTACGAGCAGTACTTC	CASSTRFPLAGGLYEQYF
.	TRBV6-5	TRBD1	14	TRBJ1-2	TGTGCCAGCCGTCGAGGACAGGGATCCAGTGGCTACACCTTC	CASRRGQGSSGYTF
.	TRBV6-6	TRBD2	16	TRBJ2-1	TGTGCCAGCAGTTACTCACTAGCGGAACTATACAATGAGCAGTTCTTC	CASSYSLAELYNEQFF
.	TRBV13	.	12	TRBJ2-7	TGTGCCAGCAGCCTCCAGTCCTACGAGCAGTACTTC	CASSLQSYEQYF
.	TRBV2	TRBD2	16	TRBJ2-1	TGTGCCAGCAGTGAAGGTACTAGCGGGTACTACAATGAGCAGTTCTTC	CASSEGTSGYYNEQFF
.	TRBV19	TRBD2	17	TRBJ2-3	TGTGCCAGTAGTGTGCGGGAGGGCCTAGTCTCCACAGATACGCAGTATTTT	CASSVREGLVSTDTQYF
.	TRBV3-1/TRBV3-2	TRBD1	15	TRBJ1-6	TGTGCCAGCAGCCGCACAGGGGGCGGAAATTCACCCCTCCACTTT	CASSRTGGGNSPLHF
.	TRBV19	.	15	TRBJ1-5	TGTGCCAGTAGTATAGGAGAGTTTTGCAATCAGCCCCAGCATTTT	CASSIGEFCNQPQHF
few	TRBV27	.	13	TRBJ1-6	TGTGCCAGCAGTAGCGGACATAATTCACCCCTCCACTTT	CASSSGHNSPLHF